Detailed here is one T cell receptor (beta chain). These data come from a study of blood T cell repertoires in COVID-19. On the study more broadly: Spain, Italy and the United States supplied samples that represented acute and convalescent COVID-19. In each case, the material was cDNA or gDNA derived from T cells, B-cell-depleted T cells, or PBMCs.

Looked up from germline, CDR1 is ENHRY and CDR2 is SYGVKD. Trimming stripped 9 bases from V and 6 bases from J, with 17 bases between. The CDR3 is 13 amino acids. Sequenced by immunoSEQ multiplex PCR; TCRdb stores in-frame clones only, minus some. This sample yields about 260,000 clones, of which roughly 90% are seen a single time; around 1.8% belongs to the top ten. This TCR was recovered from a man in his thirties or forties with active or convalescent COVID-19. The genes are TRBV10-3 and TRBJ1-1, with D maybe TRBD1 (5 bases). Material: peripheral blood. The CDR3 protein is CAIRGGAEPEAFF. The CDR3 region has the DNA TGTGCCATTAGGGGTGGGGCCGAGCCTGAAGCTTTCTTT.